This T cell receptor (beta chain) was found in a study of blood T cell repertoires in COVID-19 (TCRdb year 2020). Turning to the overall study: The collaborator samples originated in the United States, Italy and Spain and spanned the acute and convalescent phases of COVID-19. The material from the prospective study consisted of cDNA or gDNA derived from T cells, B-cell-depleted T cells, or PBMCs. Subjects who had been exposed to COVID-19, were actively infected with it, or had recovered from it provided the deeply sampled blood TCRbeta repertoires that made up the dataset. The repertoires were released in a freely available public database intended as a resource for research on the immune response to SARS-CoV-2. The samples were drawn from two sources: the first 160 participants of the ongoing ImmuneRACE study, and over 1,000 subjects contributed by 6 global collaborators. The sample metadata nearly always contained a de-identified subject ID, COVID-19 status, age in years and sex. Where available, HLA class I and class II types were obtained from metadata supplied by the sample provider rather than from assay-based typing. What the research found in general, with its limitations: How much clinical and demographic metadata was included differed by source and by participant, and the metadata was provided uncurated.

V and J lose 7 bases and 1 base, and a span of 10 bases separates them. The CDR3 starts with the cysteine, ends with the phenylalanine, and has 13 residues. Only the CDR3 part of the read is kept: 39 bases, read in frame from the first base. CDR1 and CDR2 are read off the germline V gene as ENHRY and SYGVKD. Whole blood was collected in K2EDTA tubes by collaborating institutions according to the institutions' own protocols. For TCRbeta analysis, collaborator samples were shipped as frozen whole blood, as isolated PBMCs, or as DNA extracted from either sample type. This clone was recorded at least ten times. Its cognate antigen has yet to be identified. No base-level quality is on record; no much larger clone is a single base apart. The immunoSEQ Assay, a bias-controlled multiplex PCR, was used to amplify TCRbeta CDR3 regions from genomic DNA. The authors' analysis ran thus. The number of nucleated cells in each sample was estimated by amplification of reference gene primers within the assay. To quantify the absolute abundance of each unique TCRbeta CDR3 rearrangement, sequence reads were collapsed and filtered. Productive Simpson clonality was computed per sample as the square root of Simpson's diversity index over productive rearrangements. The source is immuneACCESS, and TCRdb retained only in-frame sequences with V and J called. Part of the clones is not carried over; for the studies checked, unresolved V genes explain less than half of this, and the remainder is unexplained. That table is the source of V, J and clone size, and D and trimming were worked out from the DNA. The sample records around 46,000 clones, roughly 77% of which are singletons. The top ten constitute about 20% of the sample.

The receptor was derived from a human donor with active or convalescent COVID-19. The donor label of this sample is uncertain. This receptor chain uses TRBV10-3 and TRBJ1-1; D gene: possibly TRBD1, on 5 matching bases. The sequencing input was peripheral blood. The nucleotide sequence reads TGTGCCATCACCGGGACTGAGAACACTGAAGCTTTCTTT. Translated, it reads CAITGTENTEAFF.